Below, 27 T cell receptor beta chains from the same sample are listed, as sequenced in a study of vaccination and CD4 T cells after COVID-19. These TCRs are of unknown antigen specificity. The assay that was used to sequence DNA from cultured CD4+ T cells was the Oncomine TCR Beta short-read assay. MiXCR, applied by TCRdb to the PCR reads, yields one record per CDR3 protein. The profile shows 25,000 to 30,000 distinct CDR3 sequences, around two fifths of them singletons. Regarding time point: late sampling 161 to 241 days after vaccination in a few convalescent patients. Noted treatment: roughly 10-day PBMC culture with coronavirus spike peptide pools or control peptides (ViraFEST assay). The source material was CD4+ T cells from blood, cultured in vitro, sampled about 7 months after SARS-CoV-2 vaccination. Source of these receptors: a human donor who had recovered from COVID-19.

This clonotype was seen more than once but under ten times. The CDR3: CSVIGYSNQPQHF. The CDR3, as DNA: TGCAGTGTCATAGGTTATAGCAATCAGCCCCAGCATTTT. The J gene is TRBJ1-5, the V gene TRBV20-1, with D unclear. The germline V gene has CDR1 DFQATT and CDR2 SNEGSKA (reference sequence). The CDR3 spans 13 residues. V was pared by 7 bases and J by 0 bases, with 10 bases between.

In its sample, this clonotype is large. The V gene is TRBV20-1, the J gene TRBJ2-5; a possible D gene is TRBD2 (6 bases). Germline CDR1 is DFQATT and CDR2 is SNEGSKA (reference sequence). V lost 3 bases and J lost 4, with 15 bases in between. The length of the CDR3 is 14 residues. CDR3 in amino acids: CSARASEFRETQYF. The CDR3 nucleotides read TGCAGTGCTAGGGCTAGCGAGTTTCGAGAGACCCAGTACTTC.

This clonotype was observed a handful of times. This chain connects TRBV5-1 to TRBJ2-7, with TRBD2 matching over 13 bases. There are 16 residues in the CDR3. Germline V CDR1 and CDR2: SGHRS, YFSETQ. The junction had 7 bases not matched to a gene; V was cut back by 4 bases and J by 3 bases. The CDR3 DNA follows: TGCGCCAGCAGCATGGGACTAGCGGGATATCTCTACGAGCAGTACTTC. This sequence encodes CASSMGLAGYLYEQYF.

A word on this clonotype: Sequence at one end of the junction differs from germline and may be a read error. The chain carries TRBV28 and TRBJ2-2; tentatively, D is TRBD1 or TRBD2 (6 bases each). Per the germline V gene, CDR1 is MDHEN and CDR2 is SYDVKM. The CDR3 spans 13 residues. As DNA, the CDR3 is TGTGCCATCAGTGGGGGGCCAGCCGGGGAGCTGTTTTTT. Amino acid sequence: CAISGGPAGELFF.

The chain joins TRBV5-5 to TRBJ2-7; D possibly uses TRBD1 or TRBD2 (5 bases each). The CDR3 extends over 13 amino acids. V was pared by 3 bases and J by 3 bases, with 10 bases between. The germline gives CDR1 SGHKS, CDR2 YYEKEE (reference sequence). CDR3 amino acids: CASSSGPYYEQYF. The CDR3 coding sequence is TGTGCCAGCAGCTCGGGACCGTACTACGAGCAGTACTTC.

The CDR3 DNA sequence: TGTGCCAGTAAAGGGACTAGCGATCCCAATGAGCAGTTCTTC. It yields the protein CASKGTSDPNEQFF. The chain couples TRBV19 to TRBJ2-1, with 10 bases identical to TRBD2. The CDR3 is 14 residues long. The V gene end was trimmed by 7 bases and the J gene end by 6 bases; junction bases not matched to a gene: 6. CDR1 and CDR2 (germline): LNHDA, SQIVND (reference sequence).

The table lists this clonotype with a count of one. The chain combines TRBV7-9 with TRBJ2-3; D possibly corresponds to TRBD2 (5 bases). Germline values: CDR1 SEHNR, CDR2 FQNEAQ (reference sequence). CDR3 length: 15 residues. With 5 bases removed from V and 0 bases from J, the gap between germline ends came to 12 bases. CDR3 sequence reads: CASSQQDSSTDTQYF. CDR3 coding DNA: TGTGCCAGCAGCCAGCAGGACTCTAGCACAGATACGCAGTATTTT. Supplemented by reference TRBV7-9 and TRBJ2-3, the full variable domain reads DTGVSQNPRHKITKRGQNVTFRCDPISEHNRLYWYRQTLGQGPEFLTYFQNEAQLEKSRLLSDRFSAERPKGSFSTLEIQRTEQGDSAMYLCASSQQDSSTDTQYFGPGTRLTVL.

This clonotype was seen only once. The chain joins TRBV5-1 to TRBJ2-1, with 9 bases that match TRBD1. The CDR3 consists of 14 residues. From germline, CDR1 is SGHRS and CDR2 YFSETQ. In DNA form, the CDR3 reads TGCGCAACAGGGGGCCCTTTCTCCTACAATGAGCAGTTCTTC. Translation: CATGGPFSYNEQFF.

Here the CDR3 DNA reads TGCAGTGCTATACCCGACACCTATGGCTACACCTTC. This encodes CSAIPDTYGYTF. The chain recombines TRBV20-1 with TRBJ1-2; D ambiguous. CDR1 and CDR2 (germline): DFQATT, SNEGSKA (reference sequence). With 4 bases removed from V and 4 bases from J, the gap between germline ends came to 10 bases. The CDR3 totals 12 residues.

The V gene is TRBV27, the J gene TRBJ2-5; D is possibly TRBD1 (5 bases). This CDR3 contains 14 residues. Germline CDR1 reads MNHEY; CDR2 reads SMNVEV (reference sequence). Trimming shortened V by 5 bases and J by 4 bases, and 14 bases separated the two germline ends. The CDR3 DNA reads as TGTGCCAGCAGTGTCCAGGGCCGGCGAGAGACCCAGTACTTC. The encoded protein is CASSVQGRRETQYF.

The chain has TRBV20-1 and TRBJ1-5; D gene uncertain. Germline V CDR1 and CDR2: DFQATT, SNEGSKA (reference sequence). The CDR3 sequence is 17 residues long. Trimming pared 6 bases from V and 0 bases from J, leaving 21 bases between. In DNA, the CDR3 is TGCAGTGCGCCGAAGGCGCAGAGATTCCTTAGCAATCAGCCCCAGCATTTT. Translating gives CSAPKAQRFLSNQPQHF.

This clonotype was picked up a small number of times. The J gene is TRBJ2-2, the V gene TRBV7-6; D is undetermined. The V end was cut by 8 bases, the J end by 4 bases, with 20 bases between. The CDR3 extends over 16 amino acids. Germline CDR1 and CDR2: SGHVS and FNYEAQ. The CDR3 protein is CASLPAAAGGTGELFF. DNA of the CDR3: TGTGCCAGCCTGCCGGCAGCCGCCGGCGGCACCGGGGAGCTGTTTTTT.

The rearrangement uses TRBV7-9 and TRBJ2-6, with unresolved D. This CDR3 contains 17 residues. The germline V and J ends were trimmed by 1 base and 0 bases, with 10 bases remaining between them. The germline gives CDR1 SEHNR, CDR2 FQNEAQ (reference sequence). The CDR3 bases are TGTGCCAGCAGCTTAGTCCCCCAGAACTCTGGGGCCAACGTCCTGACTTTC. This codes for CASSLVPQNSGANVLTF.

The sample holds a few counts of this clonotype. The rearrangement links TRBV15 to TRBJ2-7; D tentatively fits TRBD1 or TRBD2 (5 bases each). V lost 0 bases, J lost 3 bases, and 15 bases lay in between. The CDR3 has 16 residues. Germline V gene data show CDR1 as LNHNV and CDR2 as YYDKDF (reference sequence). The CDR3 here is CATSRDKNGAHYEQYF. In DNA form, the CDR3 reads TGTGCCACCAGCAGAGATAAGAACGGGGCCCACTACGAGCAGTACTTC.

This clonotype was picked up one time. The chain links TRBV19 to TRBJ1-2, with D possibly matching TRBD1 (6 bases). Trimming took 5 bases from V and 7 from J, leaving 14 bases between them. CDR1 LNHDA and CDR2 SQIVND come from the germline V gene (reference sequence). The CDR3 has 13 residues. DNA of the CDR3: TGTGCCAGTAGTGCGCAACAGGGTCCTGGCTACACCTTC. This gives the protein CASSAQQGPGYTF.

The V and J genes are TRBV5-1 and TRBJ2-3, with TRBD2 matching over 11 bases. This CDR3 is built from 18 residues. CDR1 and CDR2 (germline): SGHRS, YFSETQ. The junction had 10 bases not matched to a gene; V was cut back by 3 bases and J by 1 base. CDR3 residues: CASSSTSGIALGTDTQYF. CDR3 bases: TGCGCCAGCAGCTCGACTAGCGGGATCGCACTAGGCACAGATACGCAGTATTTT. The whole variable domain, remainder taken from reference TRBV5-1 and TRBJ2-3, is KAGVTQTPRYLIKTRGQQVTLSCSPISGHRSVSWYQQTPGQGLQFLFEYFSETQRNKGNFPGRFSGRQFSNSRSEMNVSTLELGDSALYLCASSSTSGIALGTDTQYFGPGTRLTVL.

This clonotype was seen a few times. This sequence joins TRBV7-6 and TRBJ2-2; D not resolved. The CDR3 covers 16 residues. Trimming removed 1 base from V and 2 bases from J, with 11 bases in between. In germline, CDR1 is SGHVS, CDR2 FNYEAQ. The CDR3 loop is CASSLEVWGNTGELFF. In DNA form, the CDR3 reads TGTGCCAGCAGCTTAGAGGTTTGGGGAAACACCGGGGAGCTGTTTTTT. The whole variable domain, filled in from reference TRBV7-6 and TRBJ2-2, reads GAGVSQSPRYKVTKRGQDVALRCDPISGHVSLYWYRQALGQGPEFLTYFNYEAQQDKSGLPNDRFSAERPEGSISTLTIQRTEQRDSAMYRCASSLEVWGNTGELFFGEGSRLTVL.

This clonotype was found once. The chain links TRBV29-1 to TRBJ2-7; no clear D. The CDR3 loop spans 11 amino acids. Trimming stripped 4 bases from V and 3 bases from J, with 7 bases between. Germline assignment: CDR1 SQVTM and CDR2 ANQGSEA. The CDR3 DNA reads TGCAGCGTTGGACGGAGCTACGAGCAGTACTTC. Residues: CSVGRSYEQYF.

J is TRBJ2-1 and V is TRBV7-9, with a possible D match to TRBD2 (5 bases). The CDR3 has 17 amino acids. Trimming pared 5 bases from V and 0 bases from J, leaving 17 bases between. Germline assignment: CDR1 SEHNR and CDR2 FQNEAQ (reference sequence). CDR3 region: CASSRGIAPSSYNEQFF. The CDR3 nucleotides are TGTGCCAGCAGCCGAGGTATAGCGCCGAGCTCCTACAATGAGCAGTTCTTC.

V and J are TRBV7-9 and TRBJ1-1; D remains ambiguous. The V end was cut by 1 base, the J end by 1 base, with 10 bases between. Germline CDR1 SEHNR, CDR2 FQNEAQ (reference sequence). The CDR3 runs 15 residues. The CDR3 region is CASSLVVPQNTEAFF. The CDR3 nucleotides are TGTGCCAGCAGCTTAGTAGTCCCACAGAACACTGAAGCTTTCTTT.

A few counts support this clonotype. The chain couples TRBV20-1 to TRBJ1-1, with 11 nucleotides matching TRBD1. In germline, CDR1 is DFQATT, CDR2 SNEGSKA (reference sequence). There are 15 residues in the CDR3. Losses at the gene ends were 3 bases for V and 3 bases for J; bases not matched to a gene: 6. CDR3 in amino acids: CSARDRGQRDTEAFF. CDR3 sequence (DNA): TGCAGTGCTAGGGACAGGGGGCAACGGGACACTGAAGCTTTCTTT.

The chain links TRBV7-3 to TRBJ2-5, with 7 bases lining up with TRBD2. Germline V gene lookup returns CDR1 SGHTA and CDR2 FQGTGA. The CDR3 sequence is 14 residues long. Trimming took 1 base from V and 2 from J; bases not matched to a gene: 1. CDR3 protein: CASSLSGRQETQYF. As DNA, the CDR3 is TGTGCCAGCAGCTTAAGCGGGAGACAAGAGACCCAGTACTTC. The variable domain in full, completed from reference TRBV7-3 and TRBJ2-5, reads GAGVSQTPSNKVTEKGKYVELRCDPISGHTALYWYRQSLGQGPEFLIYFQGTGAADDSGLPNDRFFAVRPEGSVSTLKIQRTERGDSAVYLCASSLSGRQETQYFGPGTRLLVL.

This rearrangement joins TRBV5-1 to TRBJ2-3, with TRBD1 matching over 8 bases. CDR1 is SGHRS, CDR2 YFSETQ, per germline. The CDR3 loop spans 14 amino acids. J lost 5 bases, V lost 4 bases, and 6 bases had no gene match. The CDR3 loop reads CASSVTGDGDTQYF. For the CDR3, the DNA is TGCGCCAGCAGCGTGACAGGGGATGGAGATACGCAGTATTTT.

This clonotype turned up a few times. This chain joins TRBV6-2 or TRBV6-3 and TRBJ2-5, with D perhaps matching TRBD2 (5 bases). Germline-derived CDR1 and CDR2 are MNHEY and SVGEGT. V dropped 5 bases and J dropped 2 bases, with 18 bases sitting between them. The CDR3 is made up of 16 amino acids. CDR3 DNA: TGTGCCAGCAGTGTCTCCTTGAGCGGATTACAAGAGACCCAGTACTTC. The encoded protein is CASSVSLSGLQETQYF.

The gene calls are TRBV7-3 and TRBJ2-3, with 9 bases aligning to TRBD2. The V gene end was trimmed by 8 bases and the J gene end by 2 bases; junction bases not matched to a gene: 2. Germline V gene sequence: CDR1 SGHTA, CDR2 FQGTGA. This CDR3 has 13 residues. Here the CDR3 DNA reads TGTGCCAGCGCGGGAGGGAACACAGATACGCAGTATTTT. Its protein product is CASAGGNTDTQYF.

In this sample, this clonotype is medium-sized (0.01 to 0.1%). V is TRBV20-1 and J is TRBJ2-7; 7 bases line up with TRBD1. The V and J ends lost 3 bases and 3 bases, in that order; junction bases with no gene match: 8. Germline loops: CDR1 DFQATT, CDR2 SNEGSKA (reference sequence). The CDR3 extends over 14 amino acids. CDR3: CSARPDRSDYEQYF. The DNA for the CDR3 is TGCAGTGCTAGGCCGGACAGGAGTGACTACGAGCAGTACTTC.

This clonotype was seen a handful of times. The V and J genes are TRBV28 and TRBJ1-2; D uncertain. V lost 7 bases, J lost 4 bases, and 13 bases lay in between. Germline V lookup: CDR1 MDHEN, CDR2 SYDVKM. The CDR3 contains 13 residues. CDR3 amino acids: CASTRPGTYGYTF. In DNA form, the CDR3 reads TGTGCCAGCACCAGACCGGGTACCTATGGCTACACCTTC.